Following are 14 T cell receptor beta chains from one sample sequenced in a study of cytomegalovirus exposure and HLA in healthy donors. The PCR employed 60 Vbeta primers together with 13 Jbeta primers. TCRdb keeps only in-frame clones here, not all; method: immunoSEQ multiplex PCR. Among 110,000 or so clones listed, approximately 83% were seen once. Sequenced material: PBMCs. The receptors shown here come from a man in his late teens or twenties in good health and CMV-seronegative.

The V and J genes are TRBV27 and TRBJ2-3; D is unresolved. Germline lookup yields CDR1 MNHEY and CDR2 SMNVEV (reference sequence). The CDR3 is 15 residues long. Trimming pared 0 bases from V and 4 bases from J, leaving 11 bases between. The CDR3 sequence: CASSLSASWPDTQYF. Here the CDR3 DNA reads TGTGCCAGCAGTTTATCGGCCTCCTGGCCAGATACGCAGTATTTT.

The chain joins TRBV4-3 to TRBJ2-7; possibly TRBD1 for D (8 bases). The CDR3 contains 15 residues. V lost 3 bases and J lost 7, with 19 bases in between. CDR1 is LGHNA and CDR2 is YSLEER in the germline V gene. The CDR3 DNA is TGCGCCAGCAGCCAGTTCCCGGACAGGGAGGGTGAGCAGTACTTC. This translates into CASSQFPDREGEQYF.

This rearrangement joins TRBV7-9 to TRBJ1-3, with D maybe TRBD1 (5 bases). Trimming cost V 3 bases and J 1 base, with 7 bases left between them. CDR3 length: 14 amino acids. The germline gives CDR1 SEHNR, CDR2 FQNEAQ (reference sequence). The CDR3 coding sequence is TGTGCCAGCAGCTTCGGGACTTCTGGAAACACCATATATTTT. Translated: CASSFGTSGNTIYF.

J is TRBJ1-2 and V is TRBV10-3; the D gene is possibly TRBD1 (6 bases). Germline-derived CDR1 and CDR2 are ENHRY and SYGVKD. The germline V and J ends were trimmed by 4 bases and 4 bases, with 10 bases remaining between them. There are 13 residues in the CDR3. The CDR3 bases are TGTGCCATCAGTGGTGGACAGCTCTATGGCTACACCTTC. Its protein is CAISGGQLYGYTF.

This chain links TRBV11-2 with TRBJ2-7; 9 bases agree with TRBD1. The CDR3 is 16 amino acids. Germline values: CDR1 SGHAT, CDR2 FQNNGV. J lost 3 bases, V lost 4 bases, and 10 bases had no gene match. The CDR3 loop reads CASSSQGDRVHYEQYF. In nucleotides, the CDR3 is TGTGCCAGCAGCTCGCAGGGGGACAGGGTACACTACGAGCAGTACTTC.

This clone was seen only once. This chain joins TRBV19 and TRBJ2-7; 10 bases fit TRBD2. The V segment lost 5 bases and the J segment 7 bases; nucleotides outside the gene matches: 11. The CDR3 covers 15 residues. The germline gives CDR1 LNHDA, CDR2 SQIVND (reference sequence). CDR3 amino acids: CASSLGAGGRGEQYF. The CDR3 nucleotides read TGTGCCAGTAGTTTGGGAGCGGGAGGGCGTGGAGAGCAGTACTTC.

This rearrangement joins TRBV5-1 to TRBJ2-3; 9 bases map to TRBD2. J was trimmed by 3 bases and V by 0 bases; bases with no gene match: 5. Germline loops: CDR1 SGHRS, CDR2 YFSETQ. This CDR3 region has 16 residues. CDR3 bases: TGCGCCAGCAGCTTGGACGGCGGGAGGGGTACAGATACGCAGTATTTT. Its translation: CASSLDGGRGTDTQYF.

V is TRBV15 and J is TRBJ2-5; 8 bases are shared with TRBD1. This CDR3 comprises 15 residues. The V segment lost 0 bases and the J segment 4 bases; nucleotides outside the gene matches: 4. Germline loops: CDR1 LNHNV, CDR2 YYDKDF (reference sequence). CDR3 loop: CATSRDPGGGETQYF. The CDR3, as DNA: TGTGCCACCAGCAGAGATCCAGGGGGCGGAGAGACCCAGTACTTC.

The chain carries TRBV4-3 and TRBJ2-1; D not resolved. The CDR3 covers 15 residues. The V gene's germline CDR1 is LGHNA and CDR2 YSLEER. The V end lost 0 bases, the J end lost 9 bases, and 15 bases lay between the germline ends. DNA for the CDR3: TGCGCCAGCAGCCAAGATCTTTTCACTTTTGCTGAGCAGTTCTTC. Translation: CASSQDLFTFAEQFF.

This chain links TRBV29-1 with TRBJ2-7; TRBD1 aligns across 10 bases. Germline CDR1 is SQVTM and CDR2 is ANQGSEA. This CDR3 is built from 14 residues. V lost 6 bases to trimming and J lost 2 bases; unmatched junction nucleotides: 7. The CDR3 region has the DNA TGCAGCGTGGGAGGGGACAGGGGTACCTACGAGCAGTACTTC. Protein: CSVGGDRGTYEQYF.

The rearrangement links TRBV27 to TRBJ2-5; 7 bases agree with TRBD2. The germline CDR1 and CDR2 sequences are MNHEY and SMNVEV (reference sequence). This CDR3 contains 16 residues. V lost 5 bases, J lost 0 bases, and 9 bases stayed unmatched. CDR3 sequence: CASSPRLAVNQETQYF. The CDR3 DNA is TGTGCCAGCAGTCCCAGACTAGCAGTTAACCAAGAGACCCAGTACTTC.

The genes are TRBV9 and TRBJ1-4, with 7 bases lining up with TRBD1. V shed 2 bases and J 0 bases; nucleotides not matched to a gene: 1. CDR3 length: 15 residues. Germline V gene sequence: CDR1 SGDLS, CDR2 YYNGEE. The chain's CDR3 is CASSVGQSTNEKLFF. Here the CDR3 DNA reads TGTGCCAGCAGCGTGGGACAGTCAACTAATGAAAAACTGTTTTTT.

CDR3 nucleotides: TGTGCCAGCGCCACCTTTGGGGGGACTTCAGATACGCAGTATTTT. Translating it yields CASATFGGTSDTQYF. The rearrangement links TRBV5-4 to TRBJ2-3, with a weak D call TRBD2 (6 bases). The CDR3 length is 15 residues. Germline V gives CDR1 SGHNT, CDR2 YYREEE (reference sequence). Trimming shortened V by 7 bases and J by 4 bases, and 19 bases separated the two germline ends.

The chain joins TRBV9 to TRBJ1-5; a possible D gene is TRBD1 (6 bases). V was trimmed by 0 bases and J by 0 bases, leaving 16 bases between them. Germline CDR1 is SGDLS and CDR2 is YYNGEE. This CDR3 has 18 residues. CDR3 sequence: CASSVEERDTYSNQPQHF. The CDR3 DNA reads TGTGCCAGCAGCGTAGAGGAGAGGGACACATATAGCAATCAGCCCCAGCATTTT.